This TCR beta chain is from a study of shared clonotypes between healthy human individuals (dated by TCRdb to 2020 to 2022). Concerning the study at large: Three men and a couple of women, aged 18 to 49 years, made up the cohort. For each donor, CD4 naive and CD4 memory were each run on three plates, CD8 naive on two plates, and CD8 memory on one plate. The study deeply sequenced blood TCR repertoires of about 5 healthy adults to estimate repertoire size and the extent of clonotype sharing between individuals. To increase sequencing depth and limit assay-specific biases, TCR repertoire library preparation and sequencing were carried out by different laboratories using diverse techniques. Per donor, leukapheresis produced somewhere between about 0.9 and 9 billion PBMCs. The study at large found these results: Sampling was restricted to blood, and TCR repertoires in tissues likely differ from the TCR repertoires found in blood. Compared with non-shared clonotypes, clonotypes shared by all four sorted-subset donors had higher generation probabilities. Across several donors, roughly 5% of naive CD4, more than 3% of naive CD8, around 2.1% of memory CD4, and approximately 0.4% of memory CD8 clonotypes were shared. The genetic and exposure-history diversity represented was limited by the small number of donors. Incomplete sequencing was indicated by rarefaction of sorted-subset datasets, despite the large sequencing depth. Based on pairwise subsampling, the degree of clonotype sharing among donors was expected to be affected by sequencing depth. Estimated clonotype richness was generally larger for naive than for memory subsets.

About this clone itself: There is no known antigen for this receptor. No much larger clone exists at a distance of one base, and base qualities are not known.

CD8 naive samples were CD45RO-negative cells positively selected for CCR7, giving a CD45RA+CCR7+ population that excluded TemRA cells. The donors were healthy, HIV-negative adults with no recently reported acute infections or vaccinations. All donors were Caucasian adults living in Nashville, Tennessee, USA. After blood collection by leukapheresis, PBMCs were isolated using Ficoll-Histopaque density gradient centrifugation and then cryopreserved in the vapor phase of liquid nitrogen. Analytical flow cytometry was used to check the purity and quantity of every magnetically sorted T cell population. Genomic DNA was isolated from every sorted fraction and measured by UV absorbance on a Nanodrop 2000c. Including the terminal cysteine and phenylalanine, the CDR3 comprises 16 residues. Of the read, only the CDR3 DNA is kept; its 48 bases are in frame from base 1. For CDR1 and CDR2, the germline V gene (reference sequence) lists SGHNT and YYREEE. V is trimmed back by 2 bases and J by 4 bases, and the junction contains 11 bases that no gene match accounts for.

Using the deep immunoSEQ assay, TCR CDR3 regions were amplified from genomic DNA by multiplex PCR. Extracted genomic DNA from each cell subset was spread evenly across all wells of several immunoSEQ 96-well plates, with each plate serving as a replicate. Each replicate PCR for sorted subsets received 150 to 250 ng genomic DNA, equal to about 30,000 T cell genomes. The purified libraries were quantified using a Qubit 3.0 fluorometer, sized with a Bioanalyzer 2100, and then quantified again using the KAPA Library Quantification kit. A separate single-read 150-cycle Illumina NextSeq 550 flow cell was used to sequence each immunoSEQ 96-well plate. Regarding the original processing steps: Because only junctional sequences without quality scores were contained in the immunoSEQ output, filtering matching that applied to full-length reads could not be performed. Sequences were annotated with PyIR, a Python wrapper for IgBLAST v1.9, using IMGT germline references to assign V/J genes and CDR3. Reads were filtered out if the reads had weak V/J assignments (E-value above 1e-6), no CDR3, stop codons, out-of-frame junctions, or ambiguous translated residues. A V3J clonotype was defined by an identical inferred V gene, J gene, and CDR3 amino acid sequence. To compute the percentage overlap between repertoires, the number of shared unique clonotypes was divided by the size of the smaller repertoire. Three approaches were used to assess repertoire richness: RTK rarefaction, the Chao1 estimator, and Recon v2.1 estimates of unobserved clonotypes. For all TCRbeta clonotypes obtained by the gDNA method from a few donors, generation probabilities were computed with OLGA. This immuneACCESS table, as held by TCRdb, lists in-frame sequences with V and J called but not all clones. Of the missing ones, under half trace to an unresolved V gene in checked studies; the others have no known cause. V and J calls and clone size follow that table, whereas D and trimming were derived from the DNA. The sample contains approximately 840,000 clones, roughly 96% of them found a single time. Of the sample, less than 0.25% falls within the top ten clones.

The chain joins TRBV5-4 to TRBJ1-2, and TRBD1 aligns with 7 junction nucleotides. The clonotype comes from a man aged 25-45 years in good health. The specimen was naive CD8+ T cells sorted from blood. What the cell subset or site label conveys for this sample: CD45RA+CCR7+. The sequenced DNA: TGTGCCAGCAGCTTTATGTCCTTGACAGGGAGCTATGGCTACACCTTC. Its translation reads: CASSFMSLTGSYGYTF. Full variable domain (CDR3 extended with the reference TRBV5-4 and TRBJ1-2 proteins): ETGVTQSPTHLIKTRGQQVTLRCSSQSGHNTVSWYQQALGQGPQFIFQYYREEENGRGNFPPRFSGLQFPNYSSELNVNALELDDSALYLCASSFMSLTGSYGYTFGSGTRLTVV.